Detailed here is one T cell receptor beta chain. Its antigen remains unidentified. Base qualities are missing; no much larger clone stands one base away. Unmatched junction bases come to 7, with V trimmed by 5 bases and J by 3 bases. The germline V gene (reference sequence) specifies MNHEY as CDR1 and SMNVEV as CDR2. From cysteine to phenylalanine, the CDR3 is 15 amino acids long. The kept DNA is CDR3 alone, 45 bases in frame from the first base. TCRbeta CDR3 regions were profiled with the immunoSEQ Assay using bias-controlled multiplex PCR amplification of genomic DNA. The authors' analysis ran thus. To quantify the absolute abundance of each unique TCRbeta CDR3 region, the sequences were collapsed and filtered. Differential abundance was tested with a binomial (Fisher-equivalent) model and with a beta-binomial model adding time-dependent variance fitted from healthy donors. Clones with fewer than 5 combined templates were excluded, and clones with Benjamini-Hochberg FDR below 0.01 were called differentially abundant. In the beta-binomial model, variance was expressed as a function of the total template count across the two samples, in the form v = (b*log(k)+a)^2. This is the immuneACCESS table as TCRdb keeps it, with only in-frame sequences that have V and J called. A part of the clones is gone; compared with another copy, unresolved V genes explain less than half, and the rest is unexplained. V and J calls plus clone size are reproduced from that table; the DNA served to infer D and trimming. The sample contains some 93,000 clones, around 90% of them found a single time. The ten largest make up approximately 5% of the sample.

No immune events such as infections were documented for the healthy donors during the collection period. To calibrate time-dependent variance in a beta-binomial model of T-cell clone differential abundance, blood repertoires from healthy donors were used as a training cohort. The training cohort was composed of 10 or so healthy donors, 3 female and 7 male. An age range of roughly 29 to 65 years, with an average of about 45 years, was recorded for the donors. Whole blood from each healthy donor was obtained from a commercial supplier and was collected at three time points roughly 13 days apart. For immunosequencing, genomic DNA was extracted from unsorted whole blood. This sample was included in a study of identifying expanded T cells in peripheral blood (dated by TCRdb to between 2018 and 2021). Regarding the research as a whole: Technical replicates were generated by sequencing separate aliquots of the same genomic DNA pool, with four replicates compared pairwise.

Beyond this particular receptor, the publication reports: The binomial model flagged about 1.3 differentially abundant clones between technical replicates but around 15 over about 2 weeks and under 25 over around four weeks. The authors expected biological variance in healthy repertoires might increase further over much longer intervals such as months to years. Across all healthy donors, variance in clone template counts between roughly 2-week samples was found to increase significantly with total template count. Across all healthy-donor time intervals, the beta-binomial model significantly lowered both the number of clones called differentially abundant and the false-positive rate.

Material for sequencing was blood. This receptor was identified in a person aged 18 to 75 in good health. The chain uses TRBV27 and TRBJ2-3; TRBD1 fits 8 bases in the junction. The CDR3 region: CASSPQGALTDTQYF. In nucleotides, the sequence is TGTGCCAGCAGTCCCCAGGGGGCGCTGACAGATACGCAGTATTTT.